The present T cell receptor (beta chain) was sequenced within a study of control samples from healthy donors and cancer patients. Generated by immunoSEQ multiplex PCR, the TCRdb table keeps only in-frame clones and is missing some. Here the sample spans around 160,000 clones, under 95% being singletons. The germline V gene has CDR1 SGDLS and CDR2 YYNGEE. The V end was cut by 5 bases, the J end by 2 bases, with 14 bases between. The CDR3 extends over 15 amino acids. The specimen sequenced was blood. The chain employs TRBV9 and TRBJ2-4; TRBD2 is a possible D gene (5 bases). The TCR was taken from a man younger than 35 in good health. The CDR3 bases are TGTGCCAGCAGTTCTGAGGGTTTCTCCAAAAACATTCAGTACTTC. Its translation is CASSSEGFSKNIQYF.